This T cell receptor (beta chain) was captured in a study of low-dose radiotherapy and immunotherapy resistance in tumors (dated by TCRdb to 2022 to 2024). Study-wide context: Patients in Cohort 1 were given 0.5 Gy per fraction every 2 weeks, and the prescribed total PTV dose was 6.5 Gy. In Cohort 2, 1 Gy per fraction was delivered every two weeks, for a total of 13 Gy over 26 weeks. Nivolumab was administered intravenously as a 240 mg flat dose every two weeks, and ipilimumab was administered intravenously at 1 mg/kg every six weeks. Every two weeks, patients got intravenous cyclophosphamide at 200 mg/m2, given one day ahead of each radiation and immunotherapy administration. Starting on cycle 1 day 1, patients took 300 mg of aspirin by mouth once daily for four cycles. The trial did not randomize participants into treatment groups. The translational analysis covered eight patients: three from the first dose cohort and the first five from the second dose cohort.

As concerns this clonotype: Its antigen is currently not known. Qualities for individual bases were not recorded, and no much larger clone is one base off.

Sequencing instrument: Illumina HiSeq 2500. Superscript III and a set of TRAV- and TRBV-specific primers were used to synthesize first-strand cDNA, so that both TCRalpha and TCRbeta chains were covered. TCRs were amplified with Phusion for roughly 20 PCR cycles using a constant-region primer together with the adapter attached to the V primers. The isolated mRNA was amplified using the MessageAmp II aRNA Amplification Kit, with in vitro transcription performed for about 15 hours at 37 degrees C. mRNA for TCR sequencing was isolated with the Dynabeads mRNA DIRECT Purification Kit. A second approximately 23-cycle Phusion PCR added indexed Illumina adapters, and products were purified with AMPure XP beads. The authors' pipeline ran thus. Custom Perl scripts pooled TCR sequences encoding the same protein, removed out-of-frame sequences and computed each clonotype's abundance. Any TCR sequence supported by only a single read was excluded from analysis. Repertoire metrics included Shannon entropy, Gini index, clonality, richness, and frequency of TCRs shared between repertoires. The public reads were reprocessed in TCRdb via fastp at Q25 and MiXCR, keeping in-frame beta chains. One record per CDR3 amino acid sequence lists the most common genes and DNA. In this record, the V and J calls reflect TCRdb's handling and not the investigators' own analysis. Across this sample there are 95,000 to 100,000 distinct CDR3 sequences, with around 21% seen only once. The leading ten clones occupy about 4% of the sample.

The time point label, as the study defines it: after trial treatment. This specimen's treatment or condition label, per the study, means: LDRT plus nivolumab, ipilimumab, low-dose cyclophosphamide and aspirin (RACIN trial). The donors came from RACIN, which was a single-arm phase I dose-escalation trial that paired nivolumab and ipilimumab with aspirin, low-dose cyclophosphamide and low-dose radiotherapy. Patients with advanced, TIL-negative solid tumors were considered eligible. The sequences come from PBMCs, collected after low-dose radiotherapy plus immunotherapy. This TCR was sampled from a male donor with prostate cancer.

The CDR3 corresponds to CASSPSGARGGELFF. The DNA is as follows: TGTGCCAGCAGTCCCTCCGGCGCGAGAGGAGGGGAGCTGTTTTTT. Recombination linked TRBV12-3 or TRBV12-4 to TRBJ2-2; a confident D gene designation cannot be given. The CDR3 starts with the cysteine, ends with the phenylalanine, and has 15 residues. Only CDR3 DNA is held: 45 bases, read in frame from base 1. V is clipped by 5 bases and J by 8 bases, and the sequence between their germline boundaries is 18 bases long.